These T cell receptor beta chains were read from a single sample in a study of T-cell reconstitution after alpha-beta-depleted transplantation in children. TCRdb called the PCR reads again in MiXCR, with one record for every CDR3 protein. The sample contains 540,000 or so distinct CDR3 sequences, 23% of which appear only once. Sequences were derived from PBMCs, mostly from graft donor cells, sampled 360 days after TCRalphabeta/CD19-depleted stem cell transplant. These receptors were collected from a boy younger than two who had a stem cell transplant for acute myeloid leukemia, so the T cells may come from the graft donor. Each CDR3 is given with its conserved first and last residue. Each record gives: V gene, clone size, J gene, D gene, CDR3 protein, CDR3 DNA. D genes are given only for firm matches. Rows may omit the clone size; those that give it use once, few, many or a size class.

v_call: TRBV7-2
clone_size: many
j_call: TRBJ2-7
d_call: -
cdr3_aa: CASSLEANPYEQYF
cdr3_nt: TGTGCCAGCAGCTTAGAGGCAAACCCCTACGAGCAGTACTTC

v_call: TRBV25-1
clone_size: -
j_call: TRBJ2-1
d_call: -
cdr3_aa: CASSDFGAGDGVYNEQFF
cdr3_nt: TGTGCCAGCAGTGATTTCGGGGCAGGGGATGGGGTCTACAATGAGCAGTTCTTC

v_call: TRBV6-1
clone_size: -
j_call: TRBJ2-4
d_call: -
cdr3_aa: CASRGTGAKNIQYF
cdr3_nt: TGTGCCAGCAGAGGGACGGGGGCCAAAAACATTCAGTACTTC

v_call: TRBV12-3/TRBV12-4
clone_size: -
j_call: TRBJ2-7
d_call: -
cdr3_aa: CASSLSELGYSYEQYF
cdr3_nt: TGTGCCAGCAGTTTAAGTGAGTTAGGTTACTCCTACGAGCAGTACTTC

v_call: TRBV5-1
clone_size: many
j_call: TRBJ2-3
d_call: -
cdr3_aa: CASSPRGTGTDTQYF
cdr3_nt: TGCGCCAGCTCTCCGAGAGGAACCGGCACAGATACGCAGTATTTT

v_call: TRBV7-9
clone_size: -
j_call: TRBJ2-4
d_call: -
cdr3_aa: CASSLGFPVNIQYF
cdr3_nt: TGTGCCAGCAGCTTAGGTTTCCCAGTGAACATTCAGTACTTC

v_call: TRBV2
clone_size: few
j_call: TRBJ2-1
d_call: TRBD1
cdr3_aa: CASKVRTGLYNEQFF
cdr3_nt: TGTGCCAGCAAGGTGAGGACAGGGCTCTACAATGAGCAGTTCTTC

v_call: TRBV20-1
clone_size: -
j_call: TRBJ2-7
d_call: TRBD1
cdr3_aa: CSVKDRGNPYEQYF
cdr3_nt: TGCAGTGTGAAGGACAGGGGAAATCCCTACGAGCAGTACTTC

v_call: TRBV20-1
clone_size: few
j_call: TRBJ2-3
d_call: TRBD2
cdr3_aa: CSVPRRGGLGDTQYF
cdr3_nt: TGCAGTGTCCCGCGCCGGGGGGGTCTTGGAGATACGCAGTATTTT

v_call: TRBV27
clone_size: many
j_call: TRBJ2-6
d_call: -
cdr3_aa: CASSPDEVGANVLTF
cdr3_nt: TGTGCCAGCAGTCCCGACGAGGTTGGGGCCAACGTCCTGACTTTC

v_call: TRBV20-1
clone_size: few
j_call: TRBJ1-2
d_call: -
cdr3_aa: CSAAPSYGYTF
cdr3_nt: TGCAGTGCCGCCCCTAGCTATGGCTACACCTTC

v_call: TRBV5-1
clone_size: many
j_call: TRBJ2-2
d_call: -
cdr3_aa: CASSSDPYSGYPGELFF
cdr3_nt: TGCGCCAGCAGCTCGGATCCCTACTCCGGATACCCCGGGGAGCTGTTTTTT

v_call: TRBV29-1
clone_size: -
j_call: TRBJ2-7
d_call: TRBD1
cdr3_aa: CSVEGQETYEQYF
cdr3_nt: TGCAGCGTTGAGGGACAGGAGACCTACGAGCAGTACTTC

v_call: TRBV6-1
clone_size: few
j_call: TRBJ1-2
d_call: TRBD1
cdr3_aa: CASRTDRVEGYTF
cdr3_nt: TGTGCCAGCAGAACAGACAGGGTGGAAGGCTACACCTTC

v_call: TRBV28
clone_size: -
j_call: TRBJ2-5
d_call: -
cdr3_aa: CASSLATEETQYF
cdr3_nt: TGTGCCAGCAGTTTAGCGACCGAAGAGACCCAGTACTTC

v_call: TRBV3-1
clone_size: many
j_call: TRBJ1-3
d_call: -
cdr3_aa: CASSQDPELKGNTIYF
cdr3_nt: TGTGCCAGCAGCCAAGATCCCGAACTCAAGGGAAACACCATATATTTT

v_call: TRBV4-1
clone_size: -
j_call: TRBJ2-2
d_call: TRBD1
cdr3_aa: CASSQDRRDRVFTGELFF
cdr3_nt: TGCGCCAGCAGCCAAGATAGGAGGGACAGGGTCTTCACCGGGGAGCTGTTTTTT

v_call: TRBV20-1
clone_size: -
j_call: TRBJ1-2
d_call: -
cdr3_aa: CSAQDRPRHGYTF
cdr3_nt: TGCAGTGCTCAAGACCGCCCGCGGCATGGCTACACCTTC

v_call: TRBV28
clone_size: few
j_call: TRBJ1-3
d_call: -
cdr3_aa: CATTIGGNTIYF
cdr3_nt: TGTGCCACCACTATTGGGGGAAACACCATATATTTT

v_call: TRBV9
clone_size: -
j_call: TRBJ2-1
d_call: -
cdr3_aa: CASSVDTINYNEQFF
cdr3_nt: TGTGCCAGCAGCGTAGACACCATAAACTACAATGAGCAGTTCTTC

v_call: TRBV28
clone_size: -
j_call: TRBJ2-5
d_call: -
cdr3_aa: CASSSGRGVYSQYF
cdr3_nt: TGTGCCAGCAGCTCCGGGCGCGGGGTCTATTCCCAGTACTTC

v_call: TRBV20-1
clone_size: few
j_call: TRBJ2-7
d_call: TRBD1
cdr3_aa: CSARDRDRVYEQYF
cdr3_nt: TGCAGTGCTAGAGATCGGGACAGGGTCTACGAGCAGTACTTC

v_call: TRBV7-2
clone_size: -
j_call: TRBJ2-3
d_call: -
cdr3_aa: CASSSRQGDTQYF
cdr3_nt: TGTGCCAGCAGCTCACGGCAGGGAGATACGCAGTATTTT

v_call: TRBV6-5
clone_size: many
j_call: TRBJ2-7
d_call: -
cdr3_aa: CASRPTKGNYEQYF
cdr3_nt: TGTGCCAGCAGGCCGACTAAGGGGAATTACGAGCAGTACTTC

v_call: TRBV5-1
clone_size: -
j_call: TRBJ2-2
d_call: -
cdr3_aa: CASRNPNTGELFF
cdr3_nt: TGCGCCAGCAGGAACCCCAACACCGGGGAGCTGTTTTTT

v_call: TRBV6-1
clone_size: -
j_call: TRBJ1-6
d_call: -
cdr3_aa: CASSPAWGNSPLHF
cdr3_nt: TGTGCCAGCAGCCCTGCGTGGGGGAATTCACCCCTCCACTTT

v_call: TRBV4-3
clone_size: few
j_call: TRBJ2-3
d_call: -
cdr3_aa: CASSQRGLTTDTQYF
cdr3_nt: TGCGCCAGCAGCCAAAGGGGACTTACCACAGATACGCAGTATTTT

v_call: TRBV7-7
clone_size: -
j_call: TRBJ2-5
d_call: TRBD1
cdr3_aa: CASSFGQGLRETQYF
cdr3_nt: TGTGCCAGCAGCTTCGGACAGGGATTAAGGGAGACCCAGTACTTC

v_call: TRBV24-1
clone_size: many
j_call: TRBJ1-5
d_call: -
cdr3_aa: CATSDLQTDQPQHF
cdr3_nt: TGTGCCACCAGTGATTTGCAGACGGATCAGCCCCAGCATTTT

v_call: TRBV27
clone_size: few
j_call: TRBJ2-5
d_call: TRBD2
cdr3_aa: CASSTGLAGAETQYF
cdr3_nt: TGTGCCAGCAGCACGGGACTAGCGGGGGCGGAGACCCAGTACTTC

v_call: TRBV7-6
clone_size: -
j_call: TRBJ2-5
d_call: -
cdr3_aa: CASSPGPRYQETQYF
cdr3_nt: TGTGCCAGCAGCCCGGGTCCTAGGTACCAAGAGACCCAGTACTTC

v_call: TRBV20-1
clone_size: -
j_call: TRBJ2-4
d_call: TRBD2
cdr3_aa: CSARVHFTSGVGWTKNIQYF
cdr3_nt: TGCAGTGCTAGAGTCCATTTTACGAGCGGGGTTGGATGGACCAAAAACATTCAGTACTTC

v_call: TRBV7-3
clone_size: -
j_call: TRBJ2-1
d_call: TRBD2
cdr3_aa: CASSPQPFGTSGNNEQFF
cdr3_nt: TGTGCCAGCAGCCCACAACCTTTCGGGACTAGCGGGAACAATGAGCAGTTCTTC

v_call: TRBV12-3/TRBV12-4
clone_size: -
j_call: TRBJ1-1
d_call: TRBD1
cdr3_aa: CASSTHRGNTEAFF
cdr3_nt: TGTGCCAGCAGCACCCACAGGGGGAACACTGAAGCTTTCTTT

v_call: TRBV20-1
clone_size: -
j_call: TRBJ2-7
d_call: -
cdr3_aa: CSANTPGQSHYEQYF
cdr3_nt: TGCAGTGCCAACACTCCGGGACAATCACACTACGAGCAGTACTTC

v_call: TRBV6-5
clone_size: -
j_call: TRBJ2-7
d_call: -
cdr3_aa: CASSYSNRASAAYEQYF
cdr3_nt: TGTGCCAGCAGTTACTCGAACCGGGCTAGCGCTGCCTACGAGCAGTACTTC

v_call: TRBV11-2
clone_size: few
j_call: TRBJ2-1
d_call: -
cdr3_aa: CASSFYGAGDEQFF
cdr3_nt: TGTGCCAGCAGCTTCTACGGGGCTGGGGATGAGCAGTTCTTC

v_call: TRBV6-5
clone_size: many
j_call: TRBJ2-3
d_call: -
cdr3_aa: CASSYDGTDTQYF
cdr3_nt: TGTGCCAGCAGTTATGACGGCACAGATACGCAGTATTTT

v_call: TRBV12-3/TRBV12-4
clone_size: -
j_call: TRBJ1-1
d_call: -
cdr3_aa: CASSFGGTAFF
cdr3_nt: TGTGCCAGCAGTTTTGGGGGCACAGCTTTCTTT

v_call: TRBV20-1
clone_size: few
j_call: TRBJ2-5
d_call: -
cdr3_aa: CSASREPGETQYF
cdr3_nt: TGCAGTGCCTCCCGGGAGCCCGGAGAGACCCAGTACTTC

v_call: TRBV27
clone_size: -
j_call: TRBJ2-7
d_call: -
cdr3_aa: CASSLSSGWSGSYEQYF
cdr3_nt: TGTGCCAGCAGTTTATCGTCAGGGTGGTCCGGGTCCTACGAGCAGTACTTC

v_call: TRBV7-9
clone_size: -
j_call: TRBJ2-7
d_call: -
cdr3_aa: CASSETATHSYEQYF
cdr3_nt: TGCGCCAGCAGCGAGACCGCGACCCATTCCTACGAGCAGTACTTC

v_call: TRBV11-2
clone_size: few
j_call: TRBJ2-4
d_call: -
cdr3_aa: CASSLVFGSLAKNIQYF
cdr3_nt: TGTGCCAGCAGCTTAGTTTTCGGCAGTCTAGCCAAAAACATTCAGTACTTC

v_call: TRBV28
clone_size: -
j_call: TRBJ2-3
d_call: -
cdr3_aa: CASSSPPVEGPDTQYF
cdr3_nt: TGTGCCAGCAGTTCCCCCCCGGTGGAGGGCCCAGATACGCAGTATTTT

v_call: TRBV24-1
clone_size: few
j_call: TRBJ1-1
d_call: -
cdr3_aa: CATSDSLGRDTEAFF
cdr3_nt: TGTGCCACCAGTGATTCTTTGGGTAGGGACACTGAAGCTTTCTTT

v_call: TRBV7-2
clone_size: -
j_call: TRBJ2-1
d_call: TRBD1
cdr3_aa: CASSFDRDGEQFF
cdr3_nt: TGTGCCAGCAGCTTCGACAGGGACGGTGAGCAGTTCTTC

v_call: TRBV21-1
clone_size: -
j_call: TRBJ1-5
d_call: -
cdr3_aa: CASSKAPGGEEQPQHF
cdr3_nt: TGTGCCAGCAGCAAAGCGCCAGGGGGCGAGGAGCAGCCCCAGCATTTT

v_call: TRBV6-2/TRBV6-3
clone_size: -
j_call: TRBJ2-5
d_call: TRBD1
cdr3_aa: CASRPTGGGETQYF
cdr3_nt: TGTGCCAGCAGACCGACAGGGGGAGGGGAGACCCAGTACTTC

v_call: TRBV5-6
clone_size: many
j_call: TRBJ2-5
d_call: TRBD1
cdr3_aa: CASSRPGQGEGGQETQYF
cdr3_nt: TGTGCCAGCAGCCGGCCTGGACAGGGAGAGGGAGGCCAAGAGACCCAGTACTTC

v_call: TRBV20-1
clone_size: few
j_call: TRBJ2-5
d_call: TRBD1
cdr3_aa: CSATGAETQYF
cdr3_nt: TGCAGTGCGACAGGGGCTGAGACCCAGTACTTC

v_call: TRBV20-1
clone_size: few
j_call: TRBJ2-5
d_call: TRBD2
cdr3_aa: CSARAALAVGETQYF
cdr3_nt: TGCAGTGCTAGGGCCGCCCTAGCGGTGGGGGAGACCCAGTACTTC

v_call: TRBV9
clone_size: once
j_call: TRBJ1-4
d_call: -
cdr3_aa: CASSLRGDRSNEKLFF
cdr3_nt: TGTGCCAGCAGCCTCAGGGGAGATCGTTCTAATGAAAAACTGTTTTTT

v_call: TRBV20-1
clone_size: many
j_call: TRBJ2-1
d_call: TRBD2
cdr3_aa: CSLPGLPYNEQFF
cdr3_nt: TGCAGTTTGCCGGGACTACCCTACAATGAGCAGTTCTTC

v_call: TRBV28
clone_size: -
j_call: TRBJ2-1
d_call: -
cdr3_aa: CASSLPGSPSQVEQFF
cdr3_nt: TGTGCCAGCAGTTTACCGGGATCCCCCTCTCAGGTTGAGCAGTTCTTC

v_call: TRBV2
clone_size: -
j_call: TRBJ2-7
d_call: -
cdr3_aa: CASSEIRVRVDEQYF
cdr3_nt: TGTGCCAGCAGTGAGATCAGGGTCAGGGTTGACGAGCAGTACTTC